This TCR beta chain originates from a study of T-cell memory formation after mild COVID-19. TCRdb passed the 5' RACE reads through MiXCR, listing each CDR3 protein once. This sample has about 440,000 distinct CDR3 sequences, with roughly 20% found just once. This clonotype has just a few counts. The source is an adult woman who had mild COVID-19 (a few samples of this study predate the infection). Cell type and time point are not known. The sample comprised PBMCs or a T cell subset sorted from them (not recorded which).

The CDR3 nucleotides are TGTGCCAGCAGCTCTGTCGGCCACACAGATACGCAGTATTTT. Translating it yields CASSSVGHTDTQYF. This rearrangement joins TRBV11-2 to TRBJ2-3; D unclear. The V gene lost 4 bases and the J gene lost 2 bases, with 10 bases spanning the gap. Germline V lookup: CDR1 SGHAT, CDR2 FQNNGV. The CDR3 totals 14 residues.